This section outlines one TCR beta chain sequence together with its context. Its matching antigen is unknown. It was with a sample-barcoded 5' primer and a J-beta primer mix that a second PCR of roughly 7 to 12 cycles was run. Template switching added a 12-random-nucleotide identifier to every cDNA molecule. TCRdb re-called the 5' RACE reads through MiXCR, storing one row per CDR3 protein. The sample lists over 1,500,000 distinct CDR3 sequences, approximately 39% occurring once. These data come from a study of blood T cells in healthy people across ages. Regarding the study as a whole: Naive T cell percentage by flow cytometry tracked strongly with beta diversity. Compared with aged donors, long-lived donors showed fewer expanded clones, suggesting selection. Naive and antigen-experienced cells could not be conclusively compared, given unsorted PBMCs.

The CDR3 is 15 residues long. V lost 1 base and J lost 5, with 14 bases in between. CDR1 and CDR2 from the germline V gene are SGHTA and FQGNSA. The gene calls are TRBV7-2 and TRBJ2-5; D possibly matches TRBD1 or TRBD2 (5 bases each). The sequence was collected from a human donor in good health. The specimen was blood. DNA of the CDR3: TGTGCCAGCAGCTTAGTGTGGGGGACCGTGGAGACCCAGTACTTC. Residues: CASSLVWGTVETQYF.